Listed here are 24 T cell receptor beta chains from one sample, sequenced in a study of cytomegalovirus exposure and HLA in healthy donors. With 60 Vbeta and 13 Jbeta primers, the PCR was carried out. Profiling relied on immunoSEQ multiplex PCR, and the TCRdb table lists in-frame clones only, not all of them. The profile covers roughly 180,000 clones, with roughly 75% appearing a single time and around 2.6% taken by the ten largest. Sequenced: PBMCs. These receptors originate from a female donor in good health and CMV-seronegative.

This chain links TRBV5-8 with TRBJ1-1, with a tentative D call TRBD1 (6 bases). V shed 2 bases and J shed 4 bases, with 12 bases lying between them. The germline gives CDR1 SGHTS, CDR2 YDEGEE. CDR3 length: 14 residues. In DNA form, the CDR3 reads TGTGCCAGCAGCTTTTCCCCCAGGGGCACTGAAGCTTTCTTT. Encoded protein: CASSFSPRGTEAFF. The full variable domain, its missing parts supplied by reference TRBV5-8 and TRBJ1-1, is EAGVTQSPTHLIKTRGQQATLRCSPISGHTSVYWYQQALGLGLQFLLWYDEGEERNRGNFPPRFSGRQFPNYSSELNVNALELEDSALYLCASSFSPRGTEAFFGQGTRLTVV.

CDR3 loop: CASTFSGTLGMETQYF. The CDR3 DNA is TGCGCCAGCACCTTTTCCGGGACACTGGGAATGGAGACCCAGTACTTC. This chain connects TRBV5-1 to TRBJ2-5; a possible D gene is TRBD1 (6 bases). The CDR3 spans 16 residues. Trimming took 6 bases from V and 5 from J, leaving 23 bases between them. Germline loops: CDR1 SGHRS, CDR2 YFSETQ. The whole variable domain, remainder taken from reference TRBV5-1 and TRBJ2-5, is KAGVTQTPRYLIKTRGQQVTLSCSPISGHRSVSWYQQTPGQGLQFLFEYFSETQRNKGNFPGRFSGRQFSNSRSEMNVSTLELGDSALYLCASTFSGTLGMETQYFGPGTRLLVL.

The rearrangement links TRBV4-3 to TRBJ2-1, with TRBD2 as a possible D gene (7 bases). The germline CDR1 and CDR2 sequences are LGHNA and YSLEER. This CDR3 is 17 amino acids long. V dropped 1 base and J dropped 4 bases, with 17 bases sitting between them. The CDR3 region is CASSQAGGGPLYNEQFF. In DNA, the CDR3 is TGCGCCAGCAGCCAAGCCGGCGGGGGCCCATTATACAATGAGCAGTTCTTC.

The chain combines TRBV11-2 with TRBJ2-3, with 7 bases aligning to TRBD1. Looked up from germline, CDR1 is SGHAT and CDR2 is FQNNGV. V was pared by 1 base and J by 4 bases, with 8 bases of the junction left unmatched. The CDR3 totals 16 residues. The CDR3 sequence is CASSLVPTGTADTQYF. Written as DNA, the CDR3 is TGTGCCAGCAGCTTAGTCCCGACAGGGACCGCAGATACGCAGTATTTT.

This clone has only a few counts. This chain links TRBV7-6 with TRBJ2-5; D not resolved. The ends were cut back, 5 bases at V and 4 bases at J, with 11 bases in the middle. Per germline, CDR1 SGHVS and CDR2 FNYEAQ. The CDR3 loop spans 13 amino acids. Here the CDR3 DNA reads TGTGCCAGCAGCAAACACAACCTAGAGACCCAGTACTTC. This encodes CASSKHNLETQYF.

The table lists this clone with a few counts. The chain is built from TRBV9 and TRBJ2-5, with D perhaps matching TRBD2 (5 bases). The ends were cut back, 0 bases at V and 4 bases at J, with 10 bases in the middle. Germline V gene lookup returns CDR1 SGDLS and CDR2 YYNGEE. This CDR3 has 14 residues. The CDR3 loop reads CASSVVPGGETQYF. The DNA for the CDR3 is TGTGCCAGCAGCGTAGTCCCTGGAGGAGAGACCCAGTACTTC.

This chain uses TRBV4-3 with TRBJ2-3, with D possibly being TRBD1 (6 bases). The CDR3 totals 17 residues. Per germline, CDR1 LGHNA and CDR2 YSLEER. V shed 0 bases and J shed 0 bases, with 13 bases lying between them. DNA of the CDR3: TGCGCCAGCAGCCAAGAGGGACATAAGACTAGCACAGATACGCAGTATTTT. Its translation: CASSQEGHKTSTDTQYF.

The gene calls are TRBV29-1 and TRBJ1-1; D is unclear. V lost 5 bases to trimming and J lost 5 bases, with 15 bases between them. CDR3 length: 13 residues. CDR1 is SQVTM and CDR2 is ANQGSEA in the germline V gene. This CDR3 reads CSVQLAGRTEAFF. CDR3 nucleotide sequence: TGCAGCGTTCAGTTGGCAGGCCGTACTGAAGCTTTCTTT. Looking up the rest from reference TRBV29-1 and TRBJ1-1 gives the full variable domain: SAVISQKPSRDICQRGTSLTIQCQVDSQVTMMFWYRQQPGQSLTLIATANQGSEATYESGFVIDKFPISRPNLTFSTLTVSNMSPEDSSIYLCSVQLAGRTEAFFGQGTRLTVV.

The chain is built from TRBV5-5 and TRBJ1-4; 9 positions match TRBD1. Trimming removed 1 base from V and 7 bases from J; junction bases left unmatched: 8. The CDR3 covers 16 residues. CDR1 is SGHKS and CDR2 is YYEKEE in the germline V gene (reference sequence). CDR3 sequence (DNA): TGTGCCAGCAGCTTGAGGGTCTTGACAGGGGGTGAAAAACTGTTTTTT. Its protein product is CASSLRVLTGGEKLFF.

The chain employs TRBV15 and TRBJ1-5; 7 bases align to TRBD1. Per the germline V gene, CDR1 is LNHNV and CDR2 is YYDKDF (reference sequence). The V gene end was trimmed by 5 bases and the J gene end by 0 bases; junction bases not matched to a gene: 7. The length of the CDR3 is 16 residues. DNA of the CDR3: TGTGCCACCAGCGATTACACAGGGGTTAGCAATCAGCCCCAGCATTTT. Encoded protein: CATSDYTGVSNQPQHF.

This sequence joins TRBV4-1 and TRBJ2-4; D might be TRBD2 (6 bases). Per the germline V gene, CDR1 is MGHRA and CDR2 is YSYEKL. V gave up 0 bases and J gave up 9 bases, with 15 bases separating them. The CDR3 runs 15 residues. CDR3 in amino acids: CASSQDWVGGRIQYF. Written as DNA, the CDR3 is TGCGCCAGCAGCCAAGACTGGGTGGGGGGTCGCATTCAGTACTTC.

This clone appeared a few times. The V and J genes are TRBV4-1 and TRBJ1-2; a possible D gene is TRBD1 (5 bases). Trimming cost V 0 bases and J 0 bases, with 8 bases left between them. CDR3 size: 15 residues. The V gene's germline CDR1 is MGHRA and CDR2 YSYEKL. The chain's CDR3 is CASSQEPGSNYGYTF. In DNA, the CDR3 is TGCGCCAGCAGCCAAGAGCCAGGGTCTAACTATGGCTACACCTTC.

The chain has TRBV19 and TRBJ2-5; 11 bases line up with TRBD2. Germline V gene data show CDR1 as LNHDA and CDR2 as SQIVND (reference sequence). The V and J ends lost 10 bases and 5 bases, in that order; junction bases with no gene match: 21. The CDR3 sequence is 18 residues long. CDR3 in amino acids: CATTRTAGTSGGTETQYF. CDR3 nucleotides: TGTGCCACCACAAGGACGGCCGGGACTAGCGGAGGTACGGAGACCCAGTACTTC.

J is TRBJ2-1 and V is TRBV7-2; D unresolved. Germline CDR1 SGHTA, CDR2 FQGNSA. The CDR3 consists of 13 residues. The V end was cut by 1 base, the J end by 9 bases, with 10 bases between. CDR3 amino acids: CASSLGLRGEQFF. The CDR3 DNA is TGTGCCAGCAGCTTAGGACTTCGTGGTGAGCAGTTCTTC.

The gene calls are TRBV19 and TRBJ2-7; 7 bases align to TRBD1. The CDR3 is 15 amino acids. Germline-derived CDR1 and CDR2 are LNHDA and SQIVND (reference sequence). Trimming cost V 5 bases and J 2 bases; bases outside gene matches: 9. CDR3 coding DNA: TGTGCCAGTAGTCGACCGGGACAGAGAGCCTACGAGCAGTACTTC. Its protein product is CASSRPGQRAYEQYF.

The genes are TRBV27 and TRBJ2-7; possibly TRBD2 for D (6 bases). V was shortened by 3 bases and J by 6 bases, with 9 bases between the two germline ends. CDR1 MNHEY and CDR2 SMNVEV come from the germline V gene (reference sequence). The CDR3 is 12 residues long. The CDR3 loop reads CASSLDGGEQYF. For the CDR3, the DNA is TGTGCCAGCAGTTTGGACGGGGGCGAGCAGTACTTC.

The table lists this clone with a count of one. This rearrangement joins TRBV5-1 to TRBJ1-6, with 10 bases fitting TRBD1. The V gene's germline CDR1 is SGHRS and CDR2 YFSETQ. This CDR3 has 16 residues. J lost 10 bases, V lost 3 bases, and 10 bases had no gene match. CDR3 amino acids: CASSWERQGARSPLHF. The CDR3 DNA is TGCGCCAGCAGCTGGGAGAGACAGGGGGCTCGGTCACCCCTCCACTTT. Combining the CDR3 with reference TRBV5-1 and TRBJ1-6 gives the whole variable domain KAGVTQTPRYLIKTRGQQVTLSCSPISGHRSVSWYQQTPGQGLQFLFEYFSETQRNKGNFPGRFSGRQFSNSRSEMNVSTLELGDSALYLCASSWERQGARSPLHFGNGTRLTVT.

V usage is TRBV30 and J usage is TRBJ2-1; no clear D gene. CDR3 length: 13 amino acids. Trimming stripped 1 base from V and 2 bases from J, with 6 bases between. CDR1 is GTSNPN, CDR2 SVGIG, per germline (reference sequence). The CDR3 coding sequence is TGTGCCTGGAGTGGGCCAACCTACAATGAGCAGTTCTTC. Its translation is CAWSGPTYNEQFF.

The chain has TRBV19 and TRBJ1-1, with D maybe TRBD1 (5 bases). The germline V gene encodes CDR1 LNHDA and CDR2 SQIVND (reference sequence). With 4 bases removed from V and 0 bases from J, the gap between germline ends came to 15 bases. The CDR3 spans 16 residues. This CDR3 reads CASSRGLPRMNTEAFF. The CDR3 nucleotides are TGTGCCAGTAGTAGGGGACTCCCGCGTATGAACACTGAAGCTTTCTTT.

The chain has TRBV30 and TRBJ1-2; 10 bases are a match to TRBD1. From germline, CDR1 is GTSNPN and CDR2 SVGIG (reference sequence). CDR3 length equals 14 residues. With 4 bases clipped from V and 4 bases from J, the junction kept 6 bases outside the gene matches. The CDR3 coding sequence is TGTGCCTGGACTGGGACAGGGGCAAGCTATGGCTACACCTTC. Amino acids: CAWTGTGASYGYTF.

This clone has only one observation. The CDR3 protein is CASSYLSGQYF. The CDR3 nucleotides read TGTGCCAGCAGTTATTTAAGCGGGCAGTACTTC. The chain has TRBV7-2 and TRBJ2-7, with D maybe TRBD2 (5 bases). Germline assignment: CDR1 SGHTA and CDR2 FQGNSA. The CDR3 spans 11 residues. Trimming took off 6 bases at V and 9 bases at J, with 12 bases between the two ends.

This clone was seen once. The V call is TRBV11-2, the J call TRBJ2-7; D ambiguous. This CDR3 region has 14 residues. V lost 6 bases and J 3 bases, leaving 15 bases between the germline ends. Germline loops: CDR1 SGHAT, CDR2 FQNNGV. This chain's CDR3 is CASRHNSGSYEQYF. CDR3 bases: TGTGCCAGCAGGCATAACAGTGGAAGCTACGAGCAGTACTTC. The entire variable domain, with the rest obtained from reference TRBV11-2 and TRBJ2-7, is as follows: EAGVAQSPRYKIIEKRQSVAFWCNPISGHATLYWYQQILGQGPKLLIQFQNNGVVDDSQLPKDRFSAERLKGVDSTLKIQPAKLEDSAVYLCASRHNSGSYEQYFGPGTRLTVT.

CDR3 nucleotides: TGTGCCAGTAGTGGGGACTGGGATAGCAATCAGCCCCAGCATTTT. Protein sequence: CASSGDWDSNQPQHF. This rearrangement joins TRBV19 to TRBJ1-5; possible D gene TRBD1, 5 bases. V lost 5 bases, J lost 0 bases, and 11 bases lay in between. CDR1 is LNHDA, CDR2 SQIVND, per germline (reference sequence). The CDR3 spans 15 residues.

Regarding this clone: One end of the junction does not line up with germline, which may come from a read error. The chain's CDR3 is CASSLGQGAGDEQFF. The DNA of the CDR3 is TGTGCTAGCAGCTTGGGACAGGGGGCGGGCGATGAGCAGTTCTTC. The chain carries TRBV7-7 and TRBJ2-1; TRBD1 matches at 12 bases. Germline V gene sequence: CDR1 SSHAT, CDR2 FNYEAQ (reference sequence). The CDR3 length is 15 residues.